The rows below give T cell receptor beta chains drawn from one sample of a study of blood T cell repertoires in COVID-19. TCRdb's table, derived via immunoSEQ multiplex PCR, lists solely in-frame clones and lacks some. This table holds 110,000 or so clones, 87% found once. The specimen was peripheral blood. The origin of the receptors is a woman aged 45-65 years with acute or convalescent COVID-19. The CDR3 runs from the conserved cysteine through the conserved F or W. A D gene is named only where the DNA matches it firmly.

CDR3aa,j_gene,d_gene,v_gene
CASSGRRDRVSYKQYF,TRBJ2-7,NA,TRBV11-3
CASSRSGGGTQETQYF,TRBJ2-5,TRBD2,TRBV4-3
CASSYSTKGAWDEQFF,TRBJ2-1,TRBD1,TRBV6-2/TRBV6-3
CSVGGSYEQYF,TRBJ2-7,NA,TRBV29-1
CASRDRGEKLFF,TRBJ1-4,TRBD1,TRBV6-5
CAWSGGSSPLHF,TRBJ1-6,NA,TRBV30
CASSRTGDSTNEKLFF,TRBJ1-4,TRBD1,TRBV5-6
CASSPRVSSGDTQYF,TRBJ2-3,NA,TRBV18
CAWAQKNNQPQHF,TRBJ1-5,NA,TRBV30
CASRRLAGGIVSSGANVLTF,TRBJ2-6,TRBD2,TRBV5-1
CASSSPLDDRGEKLFF,TRBJ1-4,TRBD1,TRBV11-3
CATSRANRGPEAFF,TRBJ1-1,TRBD1,TRBV15
CASSFSSYNSPLHF,TRBJ1-6,NA,TRBV5-1
CASSLGGTNSPLHF,TRBJ1-6,NA,TRBV7-9
CASSFDRTYGYTF,TRBJ1-2,NA,TRBV2
CASSLAGADEQYF,TRBJ2-7,NA,TRBV5-4
CASSLGGAASYNEQFF,TRBJ2-1,NA,TRBV5-1
CASSERTSGGQETQYF,TRBJ2-5,TRBD2,TRBV11-3
CASSRGTSYEQYF,TRBJ2-7,NA,TRBV5-1
CAWSVLAGSNYGYTF,TRBJ1-2,NA,TRBV30
CSVGGVAGAYNEQFF,TRBJ2-1,TRBD2,TRBV29-1
CASSSEGGTDTQYF,TRBJ2-3,NA,TRBV5-1
CASSGNNRATGYTF,TRBJ1-2,NA,TRBV5-6
CASEDRASQPQHF,TRBJ1-5,TRBD1,TRBV19
CASSYPVVAGGPSKSSYEQYF,TRBJ2-7,TRBD2,TRBV6-2/TRBV6-3
CASSPGLAGFNEQFF,TRBJ2-1,TRBD2,TRBV3-1/TRBV3-2
CASRGDRRNEETQYF,TRBJ2-5,TRBD1,TRBV28
CSVGQSLGQETQYF,TRBJ2-5,NA,TRBV29-1